Presented here are 30 T cell receptor beta chains from one specimen sequenced in a study of blood T cell repertoires in COVID-19. Only in-frame clones appear in the TCRdb table, and some are missing; sequencing was by immunoSEQ multiplex PCR. The top ten clones hold roughly 25% of a sample with over 75,000 clones, roughly 82% of them seen once. Sequencing input: peripheral blood. Receptors were obtained from a human donor in a cohort sampled during active COVID-19.

V is TRBV30 and J is TRBJ2-7; 10 nucleotides line up with TRBD1. The germline V gene has CDR1 GTSNPN and CDR2 SVGIG (reference sequence). V was clipped by 0 bases and J by 6 bases; unmatched bases: 5. This CDR3 spans 14 amino acids. CDR3 amino acids: CAWSVETGGFEQYF. In nucleotides, the CDR3 is TGTGCCTGGAGTGTAGAGACAGGGGGCTTCGAGCAGTACTTC.

J is TRBJ2-3 and V is TRBV19; 9 bases agree with TRBD1. Germline V gene lookup returns CDR1 LNHDA and CDR2 SQIVND (reference sequence). The V gene end was trimmed by 11 bases and the J gene end by 4 bases; junction bases not matched to a gene: 7. This CDR3 is built from 13 residues. This CDR3 is CASRGQGPDTQYF. For the CDR3, the DNA is TGTGCCTCCAGGGGACAGGGACCAGATACGCAGTATTTT. Combining the CDR3 with reference TRBV19 and TRBJ2-3 gives the whole variable domain DGGITQSPKYLFRKEGQNVTLSCEQNLNHDAMYWYRQDPGQGLRLIYYSQIVNDFQKGDIAEGYSVSREKKESFPLTVTSAQKNPTAFYLCASRGQGPDTQYFGPGTRLTVL.

This clone was recorded a few times. V is TRBV7-2 and J is TRBJ1-6; tentatively, D is TRBD1 (5 bases). Germline CDR1 SGHTA, CDR2 FQGNSA. V lost 0 bases to trimming and J lost 7 bases, with 10 bases between them. This CDR3 spans 15 amino acids. The CDR3 loop is CASSLAGPPNSPLHF. As DNA, the CDR3 is TGTGCCAGCAGCTTAGCGGGGCCCCCCAATTCACCCCTCCACTTT.

The V gene is TRBV7-9, the J gene TRBJ2-7; 10 bases match TRBD2. Looked up from germline, CDR1 is SEHNR and CDR2 is FQNEAQ (reference sequence). The CDR3 has 14 residues. With V trimmed by 2 bases and J by 4 bases, 2 bases remained unmatched. CDR3 amino acids: CASSLSSGGYEQYF. The CDR3 DNA sequence: TGTGCCAGCAGCTTAAGTAGCGGGGGGTACGAGCAGTACTTC.

The rearrangement joins TRBV23-1 to TRBJ1-6; D is unresolved. TRBV23-1 is assigned to the ORF class and has an uncertain function. The CDR3 extends over 14 amino acids. Trimming stripped 3 bases from V and 7 bases from J, with 10 bases between. CDR3 sequence: CASSHSKENSPLHF. CDR3 in DNA: TGCGCCAGCAGTCACTCGAAGGAGAATTCACCCCTCCACTTT.

The chain links TRBV6-5 to TRBJ2-7; a possible D gene is TRBD1 (6 bases). Germline V gene sequence: CDR1 MNHEY, CDR2 SVGAGI. V lost 8 bases and J 2 bases, leaving 10 bases between the germline ends. The CDR3 is made up of 12 amino acids. The CDR3 region has the DNA TGTGCCAGCCGACAGGTAACCTACGAGCAGTACTTC. Its translation: CASRQVTYEQYF.

The rearrangement uses TRBV12-5 and TRBJ2-2; 10 bases line up with TRBD1. The junction had 10 bases not matched to a gene; V was cut back by 3 bases and J by 3 bases. CDR1 and CDR2 (germline): LGHNT, FRNRAP. CDR3 length equals 18 residues. The CDR3 spells CASGFSTGGRWDTGELFF. The CDR3 coding sequence is TGTGCTAGTGGTTTCTCGACAGGGGGCCGATGGGACACCGGGGAGCTGTTTTTT. The full variable domain, completed using reference TRBV12-5 and TRBJ2-2, is DARVTQTPRHKVTEMGQEVTMRCQPILGHNTVFWYRQTMMQGLELLAYFRNRAPLDDSGMPKDRFSAEMPDATLATLKIQPSEPRDSAVYFCASGFSTGGRWDTGELFFGEGSRLTVL.

The J gene is TRBJ1-5, the V gene TRBV10-3; the match to TRBD1 covers 7 bases. J gave up 5 bases and V 6 bases, and 4 bases lay outside the gene matches. The CDR3 is 13 amino acids. CDR1 is ENHRY and CDR2 is SYGVKD in the germline V gene. The CDR3 reads CAISSDRYQPQHF. The CDR3, as DNA: TGTGCCATCAGCTCGGACAGGTATCAGCCCCAGCATTTT.

The rearrangement joins TRBV28 to TRBJ1-6, with D possibly being TRBD1 (5 bases). The V gene lost 5 bases and the J gene lost 6 bases, with 11 bases spanning the gap. The CDR3 runs 14 residues. CDR1 and CDR2 (germline): MDHEN, SYDVKM. This CDR3 is CASSPRGSNSPLHF. As DNA, the CDR3 is TGTGCCAGCAGTCCCCGGGGGAGTAATTCACCCCTCCACTTT. The variable domain in full, completed from reference TRBV28 and TRBJ1-6, reads DVKVTQSSRYLVKRTGEKVFLECVQDMDHENMFWYRQDPGLGLRLIYFSYDVKMKEKGDIPEGYSVSREKKERFSLILESASTNQTSMYLCASSPRGSNSPLHFGNGTRLTVT.

The gene calls are TRBV6-2 or TRBV6-3 and TRBJ1-2, with 9 nucleotides matching TRBD1. The CDR3 consists of 16 residues. CDR1 is MNHEY and CDR2 is SVGEGT in the germline V gene. J lost 1 base, V lost 2 bases, and 5 bases had no gene match. The CDR3 region is CASSYPPGQGNYGYTF. CDR3 nucleotides: TGTGCCAGCAGTTACCCTCCGGGACAGGGTAACTATGGCTACACCTTC.

In DNA form, the CDR3 reads TGTGCCAGCAGCCGGTTCCGGGGGTGGGGAAACACCATATATTTT. Translation: CASSRFRGWGNTIYF. The V and J genes are TRBV7-8 and TRBJ1-3; possible D gene TRBD1, 5 bases. Germline V lookup: CDR1 SGHVS, CDR2 FQNEAQ. Trimming cost V 5 bases and J 4 bases, with 15 bases left between them. The CDR3 extends over 15 amino acids.

This clone was seen once. V gene TRBV7-6 combines with J gene TRBJ2-7; D might be TRBD1 (6 bases). V was cut by 3 bases and J by 6 bases, with 9 bases left in between. Germline lookup yields CDR1 SGHVS and CDR2 FNYEAQ. This CDR3 spans 12 amino acids. The CDR3 loop is CASSLQGIEQYF. CDR3 nucleotide sequence: TGTGCCAGCAGCTTGCAGGGGATCGAGCAGTACTTC.

The rearrangement joins TRBV2 to TRBJ2-7; 7 nucleotides align to TRBD2. V shed 8 bases and J 3 bases; nucleotides not matched to a gene: 1. Germline V gene sequence: CDR1 SNHLY, CDR2 FYNNEI. This CDR3 contains 11 residues. This CDR3 is CASGTNYEQYF. The CDR3 coding sequence is TGTGCCAGCGGGACTAACTACGAGCAGTACTTC.

The rearrangement links TRBV9 to TRBJ2-2; no definite D call. The V end was cut by 2 bases, the J end by 0 bases, with 8 bases between. This CDR3 is 15 amino acids long. Germline CDR1 and CDR2: SGDLS and YYNGEE. The CDR3, as DNA: TGTGCCAGCAGCGTTTCCTCCGCGAACACCGGGGAGCTGTTTTTT. This encodes CASSVSSANTGELFF.

The genes are TRBV7-9 and TRBJ2-3; 8 positions match TRBD2. V dropped 2 bases and J dropped 15; count of bases not matched to a gene: 7. Germline-derived CDR1 and CDR2 are SEHNR and FQNEAQ (reference sequence). The CDR3 consists of 12 residues. The CDR3 sequence is CASSLPGGDQYF. The CDR3 region has the DNA TGTGCCAGCAGCTTACCGGGGGGGGACCAATATTTT.

This clone was found a few times. The chain is built from TRBV7-9 and TRBJ1-5; weak D call: TRBD1 (6 bases). V was pared by 0 bases and J by 4 bases, with 7 bases between. The CDR3 is 14 amino acids. The germline V gene encodes CDR1 SEHNR and CDR2 FQNEAQ (reference sequence). The CDR3 spells CASSLAQGNQPQHF. The CDR3 DNA follows: TGTGCCAGCAGCTTAGCGCAGGGGAATCAGCCCCAGCATTTT.

The chain recombines TRBV27 with TRBJ1-1; D possibly corresponds to TRBD1 (6 bases). Per germline, CDR1 MNHEY and CDR2 SMNVEV (reference sequence). The CDR3 loop spans 13 amino acids. Trimming removed 6 bases from V and 4 bases from J, with 12 bases in between. CDR3 DNA: TGTGCCAGCAGACAGGGTTATTTCACTGAAGCTTTCTTT. The encoded protein is CASRQGYFTEAFF.

This CDR3 is CASRRLAGNGETQYF. CDR3 in DNA: TGTGCCAGCAGAAGACTAGCGGGAAATGGAGAGACCCAGTACTTC. The rearrangement links TRBV28 to TRBJ2-5, with TRBD2 identical over 11 bases. Germline assignment: CDR1 MDHEN and CDR2 SYDVKM. The CDR3 has 15 residues. Trimming cost V 6 bases and J 4 bases; bases outside gene matches: 7.

The V gene is TRBV7-9, the J gene TRBJ1-2; TRBD1 matches at 10 bases. V shed 5 bases and J 3 bases; nucleotides not matched to a gene: 6. In germline, CDR1 is SEHNR, CDR2 FQNEAQ (reference sequence). This CDR3 spans 15 amino acids. The DNA for the CDR3 is TGTGCCAGCAGCCTGGGACAGGGGTTGGACTATGGCTACACCTTC. Translation gives CASSLGQGLDYGYTF.

The chain combines TRBV29-1 with TRBJ2-3; 10 bases map to TRBD1. This CDR3 is built from 18 residues. Trimming cost V 7 bases and J 0 bases; bases outside gene matches: 16. Germline V gene lookup returns CDR1 SQVTM and CDR2 ANQGSEA. In nucleotides, the CDR3 is TGCAGCGCCGATTTGAGTGGGACAGGGGATGGTAGCACAGATACGCAGTATTTT. Translated, it gives CSADLSGTGDGSTDTQYF.

This chain uses TRBV14 with TRBJ2-3; 13 nucleotides agree with TRBD2. CDR3 length: 16 amino acids. Germline V CDR1 and CDR2: SGHDN, FVKESK. The V and J ends lost 4 bases and 4 bases, in that order; junction bases with no gene match: 5. The CDR3 protein is CASSPRLAGGADTQYF. The CDR3 DNA follows: TGTGCCAGCAGCCCACGACTAGCGGGAGGAGCAGATACGCAGTATTTT.

The chain uses TRBV7-3 and TRBJ2-7; the match to TRBD2 covers 9 bases. Germline V gives CDR1 SGHTA, CDR2 FQGTGA. There are 15 residues in the CDR3. V lost 6 bases, J lost 3 bases, and 9 bases stayed unmatched. The CDR3 nucleotides read TGTGCCAGCAGTAGAGGGGCTAGCGGGAACTACGAGCAGTACTTC. This sequence encodes CASSRGASGNYEQYF.

J is TRBJ2-7 and V is TRBV6-1; a possible D gene is TRBD1 (6 bases). CDR3 size: 15 residues. The germline V and J ends were trimmed by 2 bases and 3 bases, with 14 bases remaining between them. Germline V lookup: CDR1 MNHNS, CDR2 SASEGT. The CDR3 sequence: CASSENPPTGYEQYF. The CDR3 DNA reads TGTGCCAGCAGTGAAAATCCCCCGACAGGCTACGAGCAGTACTTC.

The chain is built from TRBV4-1 and TRBJ2-1, with 9 nucleotides matching TRBD2. V gave up 5 bases and J gave up 0 bases; unmatched junction bases: 2. Germline CDR1 is MGHRA and CDR2 is YSYEKL. This CDR3 is built from 15 residues. The CDR3 sequence: CASSSSGNSYNEQFF. For the CDR3, the DNA is TGCGCCAGCAGCTCTAGCGGGAACTCCTACAATGAGCAGTTCTTC.

The chain employs TRBV4-3 and TRBJ1-2; 10 positions agree with TRBD1. Germline V gene data show CDR1 as LGHNA and CDR2 as YSLEER. The CDR3 spans 16 residues. With V trimmed by 0 bases and J by 7 bases, 8 bases remained unmatched. The CDR3 here is CASSQDPGQGLSGYTF. The DNA of the CDR3 is TGCGCCAGCAGCCAAGACCCGGGACAGGGGTTGAGTGGCTACACCTTC.

The V call is TRBV9, the J call TRBJ1-3; D is possibly TRBD1 (6 bases). The CDR3 has 17 amino acids. The ends were cut back, 4 bases at V and 3 bases at J, with 20 bases in the middle. Per germline, CDR1 SGDLS and CDR2 YYNGEE. Here the CDR3 reads CASSPITGGAGGNTIYF. CDR3 nucleotides: TGTGCCAGCAGCCCTATAACTGGGGGGGCCGGTGGAAACACCATATATTTT.

This clone was observed once. The chain has TRBV6-5 and TRBJ1-2; 8 nucleotides line up with TRBD1. The J segment lost 8 bases and the V segment lost 2 bases, leaving 13 bases of the junction unmatched. There are 16 residues in the CDR3. The germline gives CDR1 MNHEY, CDR2 SVGAGI. Here the CDR3 reads CASSYRGMTGEEGYTF. In DNA form, the CDR3 reads TGTGCCAGCAGTTACCGGGGGATGACAGGGGAGGAGGGCTACACCTTC.

The chain links TRBV28 to TRBJ2-5, with TRBD2 matching over 13 bases. CDR1 and CDR2 from the germline V gene are MDHEN and SYDVKM. This CDR3 spans 16 amino acids. V lost 4 bases and J lost 6; bases outside the gene matches: 8. CDR3: CASSSRTSGRTKTQYF. DNA for the CDR3: TGTGCCAGCAGTTCCAGGACTAGCGGGAGAACGAAGACCCAGTACTTC.

The V gene is TRBV7-9, the J gene TRBJ1-1; no firm D call. V lost 5 bases and J lost 3, with 13 bases in between. This CDR3 spans 14 amino acids. Germline V lookup: CDR1 SEHNR, CDR2 FQNEAQ (reference sequence). The CDR3, as DNA: TGTGCCAGCAGCCCAACCCCCCGGGACACTGAAGCTTTCTTT. This codes for CASSPTPRDTEAFF.

The CDR3, as DNA: TGCGCCAGCAGCCAAGTGGGCAGCTCCTCCTACGAGCAGTACTTC. As protein: CASSQVGSSSYEQYF. The gene calls are TRBV4-3 and TRBJ2-7; D ambiguous. Trimming pared 1 base from V and 0 bases from J, leaving 10 bases between. Germline V gene sequence: CDR1 LGHNA, CDR2 YSLEER. The CDR3 runs to 15 residues.